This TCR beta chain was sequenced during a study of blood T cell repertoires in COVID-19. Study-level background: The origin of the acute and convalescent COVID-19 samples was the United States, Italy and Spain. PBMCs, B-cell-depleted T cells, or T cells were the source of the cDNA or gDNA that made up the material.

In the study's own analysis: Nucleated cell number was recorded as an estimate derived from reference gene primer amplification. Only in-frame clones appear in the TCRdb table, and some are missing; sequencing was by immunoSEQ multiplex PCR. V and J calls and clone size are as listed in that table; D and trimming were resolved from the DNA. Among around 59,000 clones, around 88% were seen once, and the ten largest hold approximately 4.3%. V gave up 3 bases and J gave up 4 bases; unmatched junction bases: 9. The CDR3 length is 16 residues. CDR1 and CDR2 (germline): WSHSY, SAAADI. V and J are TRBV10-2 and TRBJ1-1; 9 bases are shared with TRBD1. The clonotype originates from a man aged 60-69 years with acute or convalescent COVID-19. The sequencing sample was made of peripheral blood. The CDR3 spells CASSDWDRAKGTEAFF. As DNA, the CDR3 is TGCGCCAGCAGTGATTGGGACAGGGCGAAGGGCACTGAAGCTTTCTTT.